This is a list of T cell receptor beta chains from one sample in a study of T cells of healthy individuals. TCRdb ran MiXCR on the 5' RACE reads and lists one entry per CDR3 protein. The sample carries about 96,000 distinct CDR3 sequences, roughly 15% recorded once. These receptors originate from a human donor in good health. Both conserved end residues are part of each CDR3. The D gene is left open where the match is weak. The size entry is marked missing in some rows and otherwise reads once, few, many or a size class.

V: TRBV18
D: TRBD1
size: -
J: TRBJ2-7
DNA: TGTGCCAGCTCACCACGGACAGGGTTCGCCTACGAGCAGTACTTC
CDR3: CASSPRTGFAYEQYF

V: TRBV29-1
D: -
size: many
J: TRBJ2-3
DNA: TGCTCGGGGACCAGCACAGATACGCAGTATTTT
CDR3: CSGTSTDTQYF

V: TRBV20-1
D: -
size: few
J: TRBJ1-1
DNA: TGCAGTCAGGTTCGGAACACTGAAGCTTTCTTT
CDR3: CSQVRNTEAFF

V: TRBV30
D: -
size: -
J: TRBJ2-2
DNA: TGTGCCTGGAGACCCACAGGGAACACCGGGGAGCTGTTTTTT
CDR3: CAWRPTGNTGELFF

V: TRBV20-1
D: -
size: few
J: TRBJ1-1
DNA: TGCAGTGCTAGTTTGAGGGTAGAGGCTTTCTTT
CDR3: CSASLRVEAFF

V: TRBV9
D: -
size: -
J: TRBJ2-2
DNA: TGTGCCAGCAGCGTGAGCGGAACGAACACCGGGGAGCTGTTTTTT
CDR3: CASSVSGTNTGELFF

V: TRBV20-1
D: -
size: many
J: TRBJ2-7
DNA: TGCAGTGCTAGCCCCGGGGCCTACGAGCAGTACTTC
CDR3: CSASPGAYEQYF

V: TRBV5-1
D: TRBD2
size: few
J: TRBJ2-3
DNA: TGCGCCAGCAGCCCGCAGGGAGGGGATACGCAGTATTTT
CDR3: CASSPQGGDTQYF

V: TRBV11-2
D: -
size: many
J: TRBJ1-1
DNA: TGTGCCAGCAGCTATCCAGGGGTGAACACTGAAGCTTTCTTT
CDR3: CASSYPGVNTEAFF

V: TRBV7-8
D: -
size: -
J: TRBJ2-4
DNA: TGTGCCAGCAGCCTATCCCCACCGACAGGAAACATTCAGTACTTC
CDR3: CASSLSPPTGNIQYF

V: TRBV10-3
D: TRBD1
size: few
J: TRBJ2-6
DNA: TGTGCCATCAGTGAGGGCAGGGGGAGTGGGGCCAACGTCCTGACTTTC
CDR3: CAISEGRGSGANVLTF

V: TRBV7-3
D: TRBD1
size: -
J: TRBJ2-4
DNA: TGTGCCAGCAGCCCGGGACAGGGGGAGGGGAACATTCAGTACTTC
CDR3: CASSPGQGEGNIQYF

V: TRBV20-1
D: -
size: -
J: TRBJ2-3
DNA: TGCAGTGCTAGGGGAAGCGGCTACACAGATACGCAGTATTTT
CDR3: CSARGSGYTDTQYF

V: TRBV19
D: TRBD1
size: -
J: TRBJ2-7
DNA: TGTGCCAGTAGTACCGTGGGACAGGGGACCTACGAGCAGTACTTC
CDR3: CASSTVGQGTYEQYF

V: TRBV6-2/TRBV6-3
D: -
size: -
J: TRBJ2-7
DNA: TGTGCCAGCAGTTCCACCAGTCTAGCGCCGACCTTCTACGAGCAGTACTTC
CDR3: CASSSTSLAPTFYEQYF

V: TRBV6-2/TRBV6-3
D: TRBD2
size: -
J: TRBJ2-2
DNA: TGTGCCAGCATCGGAGTCCTAGCGGGGGACCTAAACACCGGGGAGCTGTTTTTT
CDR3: CASIGVLAGDLNTGELFF

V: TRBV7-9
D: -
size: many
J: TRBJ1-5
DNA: TGTGCCAGCAGCTTCGGCCCCGATCAGCCCCAGCATTTT
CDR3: CASSFGPDQPQHF